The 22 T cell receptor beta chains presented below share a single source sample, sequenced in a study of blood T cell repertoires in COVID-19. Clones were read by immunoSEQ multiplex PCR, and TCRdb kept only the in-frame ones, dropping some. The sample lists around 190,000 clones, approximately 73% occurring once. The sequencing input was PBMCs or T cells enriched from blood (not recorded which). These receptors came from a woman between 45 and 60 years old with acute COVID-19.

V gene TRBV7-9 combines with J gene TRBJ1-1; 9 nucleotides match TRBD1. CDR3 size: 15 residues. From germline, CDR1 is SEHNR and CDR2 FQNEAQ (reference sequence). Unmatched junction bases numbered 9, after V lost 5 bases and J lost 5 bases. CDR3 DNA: TGTGCCAGCAGCCTTGGGACAGGGACGGGAACTGAAGCTTTCTTT. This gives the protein CASSLGTGTGTEAFF. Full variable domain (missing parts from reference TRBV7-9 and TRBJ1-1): DTGVSQNPRHKITKRGQNVTFRCDPISEHNRLYWYRQTLGQGPEFLTYFQNEAQLEKSRLLSDRFSAERPKGSFSTLEIQRTEQGDSAMYLCASSLGTGTGTEAFFGQGTRLTVV.

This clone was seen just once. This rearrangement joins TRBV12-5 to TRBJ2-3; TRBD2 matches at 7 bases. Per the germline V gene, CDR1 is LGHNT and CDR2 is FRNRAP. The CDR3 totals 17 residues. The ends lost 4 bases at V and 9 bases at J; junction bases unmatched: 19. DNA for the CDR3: TGTGCTAGTGGTTCCCCCCCTGATCACAGATACGGGGGGACGCAGTATTTT. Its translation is CASGSPPDHRYGGTQYF.

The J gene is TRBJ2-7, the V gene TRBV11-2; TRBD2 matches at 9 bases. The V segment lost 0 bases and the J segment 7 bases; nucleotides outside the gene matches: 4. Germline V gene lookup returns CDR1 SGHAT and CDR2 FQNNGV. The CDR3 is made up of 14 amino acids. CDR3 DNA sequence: TGTGCCAGCAGCTTAGATGGAACTAGCGGGGAGCAGTACGTC. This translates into CASSLDGTSGEQYV.

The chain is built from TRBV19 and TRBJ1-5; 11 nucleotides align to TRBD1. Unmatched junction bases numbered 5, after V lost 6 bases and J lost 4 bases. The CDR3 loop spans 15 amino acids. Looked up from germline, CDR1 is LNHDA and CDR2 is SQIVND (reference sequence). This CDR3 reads CASSPDRGLNQPQHF. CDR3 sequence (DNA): TGTGCCAGTAGCCCGGACAGGGGGCTGAATCAGCCCCAGCATTTT.

Here the CDR3 reads CASSLRDQPQHF. The CDR3 DNA reads TGTGCCAGCAGCTTACGCGATCAGCCCCAGCATTTT. The genes are TRBV13 and TRBJ1-5; D is uncertain. The CDR3 is 12 residues long. Trimming cost V 2 bases and J 5 bases, with 4 bases left between them. Per the germline V gene, CDR1 is PRHDT and CDR2 is FYEKMQ (reference sequence).

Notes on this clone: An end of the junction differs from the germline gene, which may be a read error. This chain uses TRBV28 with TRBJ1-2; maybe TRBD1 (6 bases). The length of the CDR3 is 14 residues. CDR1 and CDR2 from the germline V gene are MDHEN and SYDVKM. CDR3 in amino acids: CASSYREGYYGYTF. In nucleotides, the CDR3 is TGTGCCAGCAGTTACAGGGAAGGGTACTACGGCTACACCTTC.

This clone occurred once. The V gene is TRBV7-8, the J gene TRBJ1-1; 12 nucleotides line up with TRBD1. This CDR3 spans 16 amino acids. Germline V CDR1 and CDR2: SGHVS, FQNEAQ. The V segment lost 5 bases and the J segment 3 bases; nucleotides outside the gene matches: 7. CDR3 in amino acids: CASSAGTGGAYTEAFF. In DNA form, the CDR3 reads TGTGCCAGCAGCGCCGGGACAGGGGGCGCTTACACTGAAGCTTTCTTT.

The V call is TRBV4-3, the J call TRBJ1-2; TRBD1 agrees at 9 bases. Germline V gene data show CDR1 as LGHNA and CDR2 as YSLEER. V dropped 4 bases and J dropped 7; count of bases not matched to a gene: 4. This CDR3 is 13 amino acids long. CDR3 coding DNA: TGCGCCAGCAGCCCGGGACAGGGCTTTGGCTACACCTTC. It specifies CASSPGQGFGYTF.

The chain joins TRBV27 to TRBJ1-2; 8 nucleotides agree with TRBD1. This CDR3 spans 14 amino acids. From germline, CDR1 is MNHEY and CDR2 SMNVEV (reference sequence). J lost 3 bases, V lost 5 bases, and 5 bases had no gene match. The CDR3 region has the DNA TGTGCCAGCAGTAACCGACAGGGGCACTATGGCTACACCTTC. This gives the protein CASSNRQGHYGYTF.

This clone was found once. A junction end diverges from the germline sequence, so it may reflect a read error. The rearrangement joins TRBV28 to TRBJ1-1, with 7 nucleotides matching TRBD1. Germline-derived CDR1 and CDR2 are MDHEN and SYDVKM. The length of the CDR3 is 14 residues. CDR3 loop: CATSRQGPGGGAFF. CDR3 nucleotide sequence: TGTGCCACCAGTCGACAGGGTCCAGGTGGAGGAGCTTTCTTT.

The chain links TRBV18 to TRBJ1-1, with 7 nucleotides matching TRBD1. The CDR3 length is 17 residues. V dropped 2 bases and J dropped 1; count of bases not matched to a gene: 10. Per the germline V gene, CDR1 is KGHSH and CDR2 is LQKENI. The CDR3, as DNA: TGTGCCAGCTCACCAAACCGACAGGGACGCTCGAACACTGAAGCTTTCTTT. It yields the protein CASSPNRQGRSNTEAFF.

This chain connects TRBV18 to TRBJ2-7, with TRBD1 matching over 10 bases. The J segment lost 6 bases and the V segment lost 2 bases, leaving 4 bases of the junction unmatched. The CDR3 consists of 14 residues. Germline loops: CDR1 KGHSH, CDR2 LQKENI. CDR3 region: CASSPDRGLGEQYV. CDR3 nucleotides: TGTGCCAGCTCACCAGACAGGGGGCTAGGCGAGCAGTACGTC.

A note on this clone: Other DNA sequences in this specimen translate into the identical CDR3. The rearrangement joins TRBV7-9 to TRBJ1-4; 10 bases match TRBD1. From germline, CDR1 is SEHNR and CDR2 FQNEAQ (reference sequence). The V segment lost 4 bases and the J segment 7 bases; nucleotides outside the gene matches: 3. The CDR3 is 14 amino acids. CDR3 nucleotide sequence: TGTGCCAGCAGCTCGACAGGGGGCTCTGAAAAACTGTTTTTT. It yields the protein CASSSTGGSEKLFF.

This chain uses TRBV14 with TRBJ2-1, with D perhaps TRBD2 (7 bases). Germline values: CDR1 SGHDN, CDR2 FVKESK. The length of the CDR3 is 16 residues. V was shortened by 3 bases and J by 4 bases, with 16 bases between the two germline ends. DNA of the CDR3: TGTGCCAGCAGCCACCAGGAACAGGGACTATACAATGAGCAGTTCTTC. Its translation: CASSHQEQGLYNEQFF. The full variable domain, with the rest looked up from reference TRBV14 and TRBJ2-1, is EAGVTQFPSHSVIEKGQTVTLRCDPISGHDNLYWYRRVMGKEIKFLLHFVKESKQDESGMPNNRFLAERTGGTYSTLKVQPAELEDSGVYFCASSHQEQGLYNEQFFGPGTRLTVL.

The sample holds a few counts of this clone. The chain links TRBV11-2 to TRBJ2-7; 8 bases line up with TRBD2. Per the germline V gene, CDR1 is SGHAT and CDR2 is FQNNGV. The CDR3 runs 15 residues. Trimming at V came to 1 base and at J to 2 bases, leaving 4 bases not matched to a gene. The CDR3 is CASSLGAGAAYEQYV. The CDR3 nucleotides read TGTGCCAGCAGCTTAGGAGCGGGGGCCGCCTACGAGCAGTACGTC.

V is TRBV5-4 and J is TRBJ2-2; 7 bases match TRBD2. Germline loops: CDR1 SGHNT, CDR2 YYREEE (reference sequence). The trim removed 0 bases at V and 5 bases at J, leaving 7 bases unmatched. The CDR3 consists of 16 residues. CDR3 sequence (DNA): TGTGCCAGCAGCTTGGGAGGCGGGGGTAGTACCGGGGAGCTGTTTTTT. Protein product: CASSLGGGGSTGELFF.

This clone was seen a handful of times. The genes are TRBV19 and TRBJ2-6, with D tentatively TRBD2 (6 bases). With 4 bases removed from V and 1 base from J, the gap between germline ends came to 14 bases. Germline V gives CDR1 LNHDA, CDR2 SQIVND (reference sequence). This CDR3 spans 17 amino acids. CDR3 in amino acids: CASSTAGLLSGANVLTF. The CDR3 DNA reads TGTGCCAGTAGTACCGCGGGACTGCTATCTGGGGCCAACGTCCTGACTTTC.

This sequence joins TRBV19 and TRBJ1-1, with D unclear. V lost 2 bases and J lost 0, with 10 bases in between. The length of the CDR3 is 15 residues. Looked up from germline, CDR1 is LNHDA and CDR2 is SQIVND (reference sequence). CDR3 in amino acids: CASSITKRVNTEAFF. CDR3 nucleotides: TGTGCCAGTAGTATAACGAAGAGAGTGAACACTGAAGCTTTCTTT.

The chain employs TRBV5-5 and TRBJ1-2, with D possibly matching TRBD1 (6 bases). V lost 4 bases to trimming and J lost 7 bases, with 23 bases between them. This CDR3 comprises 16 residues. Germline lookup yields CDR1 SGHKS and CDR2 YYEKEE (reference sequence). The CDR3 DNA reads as TGTGCCAGCAGCGCCCGCGTAATTGGGGGGGCGGGTGGCTACACCTTC. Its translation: CASSARVIGGAGGYTF. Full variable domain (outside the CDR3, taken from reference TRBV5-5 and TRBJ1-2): DAGVTQSPTHLIKTRGQQVTLRCSPISGHKSVSWYQQVLGQGPQFIFQYYEKEERGRGNFPDRFSARQFPNYSSELNVNALLLGDSALYLCASSARVIGGAGGYTFGSGTRLTVV.

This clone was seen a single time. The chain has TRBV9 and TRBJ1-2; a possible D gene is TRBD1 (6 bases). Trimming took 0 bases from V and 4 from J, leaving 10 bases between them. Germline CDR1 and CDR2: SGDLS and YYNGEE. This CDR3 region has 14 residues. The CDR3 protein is CASSVVQGPYGYTF. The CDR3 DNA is TGTGCCAGCAGCGTAGTTCAGGGGCCCTATGGCTACACCTTC.

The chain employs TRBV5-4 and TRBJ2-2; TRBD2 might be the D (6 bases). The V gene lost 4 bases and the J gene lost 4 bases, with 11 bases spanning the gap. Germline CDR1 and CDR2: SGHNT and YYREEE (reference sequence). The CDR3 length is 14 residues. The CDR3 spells CASSTAGFTGELFF. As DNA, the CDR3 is TGTGCCAGCAGCACCGCGGGATTCACCGGGGAGCTGTTTTTT.

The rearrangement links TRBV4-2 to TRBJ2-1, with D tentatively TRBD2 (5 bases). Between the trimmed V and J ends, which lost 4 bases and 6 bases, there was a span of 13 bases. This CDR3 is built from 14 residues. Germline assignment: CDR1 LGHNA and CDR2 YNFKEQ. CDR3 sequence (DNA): TGTGCCAGCAGCCTCCGAGAGGGCAGCAATGAGCAGTTCTTC. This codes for CASSLREGSNEQFF.